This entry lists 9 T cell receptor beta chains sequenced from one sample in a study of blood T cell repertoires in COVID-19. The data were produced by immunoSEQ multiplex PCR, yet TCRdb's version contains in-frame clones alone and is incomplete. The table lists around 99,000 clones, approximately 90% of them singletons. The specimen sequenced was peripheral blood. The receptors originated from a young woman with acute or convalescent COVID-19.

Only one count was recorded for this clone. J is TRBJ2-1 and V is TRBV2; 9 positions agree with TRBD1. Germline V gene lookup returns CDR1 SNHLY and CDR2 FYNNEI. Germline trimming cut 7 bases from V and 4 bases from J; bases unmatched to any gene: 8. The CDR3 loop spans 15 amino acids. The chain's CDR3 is CASTRDRAGYNEQFF. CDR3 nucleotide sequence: TGTGCCAGCACTCGGGACAGGGCCGGATACAATGAGCAGTTCTTC.

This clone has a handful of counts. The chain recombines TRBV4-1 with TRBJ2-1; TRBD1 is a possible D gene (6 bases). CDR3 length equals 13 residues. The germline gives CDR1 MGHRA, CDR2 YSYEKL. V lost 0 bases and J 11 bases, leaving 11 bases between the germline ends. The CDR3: CASSQELRGKQFF. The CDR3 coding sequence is TGCGCCAGCAGCCAAGAACTCAGGGGCAAGCAGTTCTTC.

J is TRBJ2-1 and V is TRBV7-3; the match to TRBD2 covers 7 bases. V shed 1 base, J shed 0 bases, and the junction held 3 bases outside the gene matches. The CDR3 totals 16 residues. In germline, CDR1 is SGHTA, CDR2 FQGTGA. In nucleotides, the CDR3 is TGTGCCAGCAGCTTAATGGGGGGGAGCTCCTACAATGAGCAGTTCTTC. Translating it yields CASSLMGGSSYNEQFF.

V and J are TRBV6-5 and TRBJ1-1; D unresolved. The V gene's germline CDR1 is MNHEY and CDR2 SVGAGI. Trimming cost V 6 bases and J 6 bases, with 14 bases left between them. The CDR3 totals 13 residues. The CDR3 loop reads CASRGPVGSEAFF. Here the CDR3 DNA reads TGTGCCAGCAGGGGCCCGGTCGGCTCTGAAGCTTTCTTT.

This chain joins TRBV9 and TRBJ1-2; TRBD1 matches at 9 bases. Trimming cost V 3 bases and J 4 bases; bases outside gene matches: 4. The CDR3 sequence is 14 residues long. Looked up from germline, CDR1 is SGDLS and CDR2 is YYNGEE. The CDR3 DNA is TGTGCCAGCAGCGGTACAGGGGGCGGCTATGGCTACACCTTC. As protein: CASSGTGGGYGYTF.

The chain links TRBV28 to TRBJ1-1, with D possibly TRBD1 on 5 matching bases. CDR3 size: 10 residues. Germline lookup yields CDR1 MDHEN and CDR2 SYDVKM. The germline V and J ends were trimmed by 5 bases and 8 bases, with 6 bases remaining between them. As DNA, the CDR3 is TGTGCCAGCAGTGACAGAGAAGCTTTCTTT. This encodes CASSDREAFF.

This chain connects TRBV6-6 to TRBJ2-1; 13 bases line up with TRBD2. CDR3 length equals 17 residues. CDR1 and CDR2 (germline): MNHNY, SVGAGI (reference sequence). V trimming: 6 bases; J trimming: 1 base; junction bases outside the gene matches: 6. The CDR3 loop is CASSRTSGGASYNEQFF. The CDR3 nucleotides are TGTGCCAGCAGCCGAACTAGCGGGGGGGCTTCCTACAATGAGCAGTTCTTC.

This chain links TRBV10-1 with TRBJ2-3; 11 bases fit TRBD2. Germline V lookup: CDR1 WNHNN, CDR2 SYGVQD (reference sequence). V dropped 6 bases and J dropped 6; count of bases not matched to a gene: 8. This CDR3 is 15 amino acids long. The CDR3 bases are TGCGCCAGCAGCGTACTAGCGGGAGAGGCGGATACGCAGTATTTT. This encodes CASSVLAGEADTQYF.

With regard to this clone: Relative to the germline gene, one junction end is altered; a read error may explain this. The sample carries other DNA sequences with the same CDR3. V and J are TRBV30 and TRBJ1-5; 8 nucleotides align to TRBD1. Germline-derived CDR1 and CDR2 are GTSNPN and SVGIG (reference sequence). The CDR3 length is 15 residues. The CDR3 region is CAWSVRRQGNQPQHF. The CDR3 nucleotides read TGTGCCTGGAGTGTACGCCGACAGGGGAATCAGCCCCAACATTTT.